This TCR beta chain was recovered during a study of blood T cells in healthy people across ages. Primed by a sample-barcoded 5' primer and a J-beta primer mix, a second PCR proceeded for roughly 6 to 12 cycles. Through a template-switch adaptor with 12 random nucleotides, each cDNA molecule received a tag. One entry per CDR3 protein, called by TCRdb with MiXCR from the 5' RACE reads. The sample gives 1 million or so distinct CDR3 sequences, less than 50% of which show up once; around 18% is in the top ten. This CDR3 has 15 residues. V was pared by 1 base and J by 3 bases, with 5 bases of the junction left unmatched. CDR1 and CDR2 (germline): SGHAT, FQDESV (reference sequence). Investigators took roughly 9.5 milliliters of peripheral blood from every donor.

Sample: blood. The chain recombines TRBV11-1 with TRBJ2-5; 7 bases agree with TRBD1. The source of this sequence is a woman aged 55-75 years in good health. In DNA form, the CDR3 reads TGTGCCAGCAGCTTAGGCACACAGGGGAAAGAGACCCAGTACTTC. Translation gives CASSLGTQGKETQYF.